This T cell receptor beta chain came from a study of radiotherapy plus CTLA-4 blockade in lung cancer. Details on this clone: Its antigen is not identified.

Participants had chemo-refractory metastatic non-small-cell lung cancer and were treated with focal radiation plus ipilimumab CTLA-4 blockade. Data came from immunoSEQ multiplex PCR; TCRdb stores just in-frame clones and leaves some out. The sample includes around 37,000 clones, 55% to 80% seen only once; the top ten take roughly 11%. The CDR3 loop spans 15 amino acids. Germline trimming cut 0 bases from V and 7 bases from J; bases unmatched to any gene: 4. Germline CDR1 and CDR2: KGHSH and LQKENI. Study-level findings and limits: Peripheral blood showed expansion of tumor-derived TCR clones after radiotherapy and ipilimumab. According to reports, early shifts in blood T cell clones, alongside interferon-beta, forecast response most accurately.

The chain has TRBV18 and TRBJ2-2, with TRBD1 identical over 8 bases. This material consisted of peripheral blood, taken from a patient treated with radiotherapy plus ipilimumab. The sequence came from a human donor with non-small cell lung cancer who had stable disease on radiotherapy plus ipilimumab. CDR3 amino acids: CASSPPQGANGELFF. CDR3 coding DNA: TGTGCCAGCTCACCACCCCAGGGGGCAAACGGGGAGCTGTTTTTT.